The source of this T cell receptor beta chain is a study of monozygotic twins with inflammatory bowel disease. Study results and caveats: Inverse Simpson values showed less TCRbeta diversity in IBD patients than in their healthy co-twins. Especially with disease activity, IBD patients had fewer clonotypes in common with others than healthy twins did.

Germline V gene lookup returns CDR1 SGHRS and CDR2 YFSETQ. CDR3 length equals 15 residues. Details on this clonotype: Its antigen is currently unknown.

Phlebotomy per donor yielded a single 2.5 ml blood sample. Each TCR library used 3500 ng of total RNA. TCRdb reprocessed the 5' RACE reads, with one entry per CDR3 protein and no DNA. The sample table includes roughly 200,000 distinct CDR3 sequences. The clonotype comes from a human donor with ulcerative colitis or Crohn's disease, or a healthy co-twin of an affected twin (not recorded which). The specimen sequenced was blood. The chain uses TRBV5-1 and TRBJ2-2. The CDR3 spells CASSLDRGNTGELFF.